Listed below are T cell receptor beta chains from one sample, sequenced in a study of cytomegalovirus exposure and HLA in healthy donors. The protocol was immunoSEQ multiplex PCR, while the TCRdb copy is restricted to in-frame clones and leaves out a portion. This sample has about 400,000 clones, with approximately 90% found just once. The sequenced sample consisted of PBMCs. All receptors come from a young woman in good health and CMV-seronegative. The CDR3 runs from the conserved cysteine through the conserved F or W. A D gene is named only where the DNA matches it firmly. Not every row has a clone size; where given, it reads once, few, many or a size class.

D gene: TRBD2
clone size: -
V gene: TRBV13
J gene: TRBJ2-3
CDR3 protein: CASSLLTWRESTDTQYF
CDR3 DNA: TGTGCCAGCAGCCTGCTCACTTGGCGGGAGAGCACAGATACGCAGTATTTT

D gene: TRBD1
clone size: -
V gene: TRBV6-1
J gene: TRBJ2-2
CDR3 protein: CASLFQGATGELFF
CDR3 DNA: TGTGCCAGCCTCTTCCAGGGGGCGACCGGGGAGCTGTTTTTT

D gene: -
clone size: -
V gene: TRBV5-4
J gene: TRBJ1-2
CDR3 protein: CASSTDSLYGYTF
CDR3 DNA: TGTGCCAGCAGCACGGACAGCCTCTATGGCTACACCTTC

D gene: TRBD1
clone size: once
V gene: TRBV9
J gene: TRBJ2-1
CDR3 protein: CASSVVGQGANEQFF
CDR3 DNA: TGTGCCAGCAGCGTAGTAGGACAGGGGGCAAATGAGCAGTTCTTC

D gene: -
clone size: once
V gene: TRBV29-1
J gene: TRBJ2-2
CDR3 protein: CSVDSSTGELFF
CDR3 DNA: TGCAGCGTTGATTCGAGCACCGGGGAGCTGTTTTTT

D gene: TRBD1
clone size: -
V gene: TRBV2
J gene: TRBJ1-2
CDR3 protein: CASSDSGTGNPYGYTF
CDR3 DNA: TGTGCCAGCAGTGATTCCGGGACAGGGAATCCCTATGGCTACACCTTC

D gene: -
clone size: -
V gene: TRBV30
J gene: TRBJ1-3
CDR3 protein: CALVLLGNTIYF
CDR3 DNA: TGTGCCTTAGTTCTACTTGGAAACACCATATATTTT

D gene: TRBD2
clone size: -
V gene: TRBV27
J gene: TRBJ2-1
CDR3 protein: CASSPYGLAGVYNEQFF
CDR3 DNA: TGTGCCAGCAGTCCCTACGGACTAGCGGGAGTTTACAATGAGCAGTTCTTC

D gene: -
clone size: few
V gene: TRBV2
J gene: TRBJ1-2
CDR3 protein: CASSEAGADYGYTF
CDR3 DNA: TGTGCCAGCAGTGAAGCAGGGGCAGACTATGGCTACACCTTC

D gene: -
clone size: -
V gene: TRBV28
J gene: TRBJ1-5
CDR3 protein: CASSLVQLSNQPQHF
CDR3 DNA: TGTGCCAGCAGTTTAGTACAGCTTAGCAATCAGCCCCAGCATTTT

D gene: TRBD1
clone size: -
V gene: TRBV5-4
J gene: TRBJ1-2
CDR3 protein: CASSSQGAGGYTF
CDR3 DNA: TGTGCCAGCAGCTCACAGGGGGCTGGAGGCTACACCTTC

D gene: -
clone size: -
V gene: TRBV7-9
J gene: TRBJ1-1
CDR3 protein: CASSLLQGENTEAFF
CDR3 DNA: TGTGCCAGCAGCTTACTCCAGGGCGAGAACACTGAAGCTTTCTTT